This is a list of T cell receptor beta chains from one sample in a study of shared clonotypes between healthy human individuals. Here immunoSEQ multiplex PCR was the method, and the copy in TCRdb shows in-frame clones only, minus some. The top ten hold about 1.6% of the sample, which has about 2.1 million clones, over 85% seen once. Sequenced sample: naive CD8+ T cells from PBMCs. The receptors derive from a man aged 18-30 years in good health. Some clones in this sample may be carry-over from other donors' samples. The CDR3 runs from the conserved cysteine through the conserved F or W. Each record gives: J gene, D gene, V gene, clone size, CDR3 DNA, CDR3 protein. The D gene is left open where the match is weak. Clone size is stated in some rows and not others, as once, few, many or a class when expanded.

j_call: TRBJ1-5
d_call: -
v_call: TRBV10-3
clone_size: -
cdr3_nt: TGTGCCATCAGTGACAGCAATCAGCCCCAGCATTTT
cdr3_aa: CAISDSNQPQHF

j_call: TRBJ2-3
d_call: -
v_call: TRBV27
clone_size: -
cdr3_nt: TGTGCCAGCAGTTTTCTCAGGAGCACAGATACGCAGTATTTT
cdr3_aa: CASSFLRSTDTQYF

j_call: TRBJ2-1
d_call: TRBD2
v_call: TRBV7-2
clone_size: -
cdr3_nt: TGTGCCAGCAGCTTCACGGTACGAGCGGGAGGGAACAATGAGCAGTTCTTC
cdr3_aa: CASSFTVRAGGNNEQFF

j_call: TRBJ1-2
d_call: TRBD1
v_call: TRBV5-1
clone_size: -
cdr3_nt: TGCGCCAGCAGCTTGGAGTTACAAACCCACAGGGGTCGGGACTATGGCTACACCTTC
cdr3_aa: CASSLELQTHRGRDYGYTF

j_call: TRBJ1-1
d_call: TRBD1
v_call: TRBV7-6
clone_size: -
cdr3_nt: TGTGCCAGCAGCTTGGACAGGGCTGGCACTGAAGCTTTCTTT
cdr3_aa: CASSLDRAGTEAFF

j_call: TRBJ2-3
d_call: TRBD2
v_call: TRBV10-2
clone_size: -
cdr3_nt: TGCGCCAGCAGTCAGCTAGCGGGAGGTTTGGGCACAGATACGCAGTATTTT
cdr3_aa: CASSQLAGGLGTDTQYF

j_call: TRBJ2-7
d_call: TRBD1
v_call: TRBV7-9
clone_size: -
cdr3_nt: TGTGCCAGCTCGAGGGACAGCTCCTACGAGCAGTACTTC
cdr3_aa: CASSRDSSYEQYF

j_call: TRBJ2-7
d_call: TRBD1
v_call: TRBV5-6
clone_size: -
cdr3_nt: TGTGCCAGCAGCTTGGGGGACAGGGGATACGAGCAGTACTTC
cdr3_aa: CASSLGDRGYEQYF

j_call: TRBJ2-1
d_call: -
v_call: TRBV9
clone_size: -
cdr3_nt: TGTGCCAGCAGCGTCGGTGGAGCAAATGAGCAGTTCTTC
cdr3_aa: CASSVGGANEQFF

j_call: TRBJ2-7
d_call: -
v_call: TRBV6-1
clone_size: once
cdr3_nt: TGTGCCAGCAGTGAAGTCGGGCAGGGCAGCTACGAGCAGTACTTC
cdr3_aa: CASSEVGQGSYEQYF

j_call: TRBJ2-1
d_call: -
v_call: TRBV30
clone_size: -
cdr3_nt: TGTGCCTGGAGGGGAGACAGGATAGAGGACGAGGATGAGCAGTTCTTC
cdr3_aa: CAWRGDRIEDEDEQFF

j_call: TRBJ2-2
d_call: -
v_call: TRBV6-5
clone_size: -
cdr3_nt: TGTGCCATCCGGGGGTGGAGCTCCGGGGAGCTGTTTTTT
cdr3_aa: CAIRGWSSGELFF

j_call: TRBJ1-2
d_call: TRBD1
v_call: TRBV6-5
clone_size: -
cdr3_nt: TGTGCCAGCAGCCACTACAGGGGTCCCAACTATGGCTACACCTTC
cdr3_aa: CASSHYRGPNYGYTF

j_call: TRBJ2-7
d_call: -
v_call: TRBV6-1
clone_size: -
cdr3_nt: TGTGCCAGCAGTGAAGCCAGTCCTGCGTCCTACGAGCAGTACTTC
cdr3_aa: CASSEASPASYEQYF